The T cell receptor (beta chain) under discussion was sequenced for a study of shared clonotypes between healthy human individuals. Every subset's genomic DNA went evenly onto several immunoSEQ plates. The assay was immunoSEQ multiplex PCR, and TCRdb's table has in-frame clones only and misses some. The table shows 850,000 to 1,200,000 clones, with approximately 76% occurring only once. Study-level results: Clonotypes that were shared across a handful of donors made up around 4.6% of naive CD4 clonotypes.

This clone occurred once. Its target is unknown. CD45RA-negative memory and CD45RA+ naive subsets were split from the CD4+ cells. This receptor was identified in a man aged 18 to 30 in good health. Sequencing was performed on memory CD4+ T cells sorted from blood. As to subset: CD45RA-negative fraction.

CDR3 amino acids: CAWSVGQGTVSTGNTIYF. In DNA form, the CDR3 reads TGTGCCTGGAGTGTGGGACAGGGAACTGTCTCTACGGGAAACACCATATATTTT. V is TRBV30 and J is TRBJ1-3; TRBD1 agrees at 9 bases. V lost 0 bases to trimming and J lost 4 bases; unmatched junction nucleotides: 13. Per germline, CDR1 GTSNPN and CDR2 SVGIG (reference sequence). The CDR3 covers 18 residues.